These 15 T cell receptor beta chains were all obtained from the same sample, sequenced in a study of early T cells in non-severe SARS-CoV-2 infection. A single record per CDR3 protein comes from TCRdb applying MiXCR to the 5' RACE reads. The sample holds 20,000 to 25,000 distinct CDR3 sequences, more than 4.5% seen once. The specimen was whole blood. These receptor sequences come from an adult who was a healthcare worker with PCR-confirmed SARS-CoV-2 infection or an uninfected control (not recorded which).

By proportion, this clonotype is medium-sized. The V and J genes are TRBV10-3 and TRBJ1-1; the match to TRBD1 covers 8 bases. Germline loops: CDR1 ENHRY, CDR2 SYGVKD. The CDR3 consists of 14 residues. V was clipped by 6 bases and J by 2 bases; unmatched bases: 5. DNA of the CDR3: TGTGCCATCAGCGCTCAGGGGGCTAACACTGAAGCTTTCTTT. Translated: CAISAQGANTEAFF.

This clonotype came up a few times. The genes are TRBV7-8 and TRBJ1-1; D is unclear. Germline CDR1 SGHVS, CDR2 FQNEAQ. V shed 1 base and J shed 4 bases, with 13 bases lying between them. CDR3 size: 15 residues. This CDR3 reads CASSLEAPPGTEAFF. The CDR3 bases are TGTGCCAGCAGCTTAGAGGCTCCGCCCGGCACTGAAGCTTTCTTT.

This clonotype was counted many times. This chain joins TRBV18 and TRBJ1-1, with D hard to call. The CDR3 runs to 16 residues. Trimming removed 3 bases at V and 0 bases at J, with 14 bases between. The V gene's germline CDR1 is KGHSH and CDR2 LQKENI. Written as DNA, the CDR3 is TGTGCCAGCTCACCCCTCGGGCGGAAGTTGAACACTGAAGCTTTCTTT. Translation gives CASSPLGRKLNTEAFF. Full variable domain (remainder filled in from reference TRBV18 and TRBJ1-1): NAGVMQNPRHLVRRRGQEARLRCSPMKGHSHVYWYRQLPEEGLKFMVYLQKENIIDESGMPKERFSAEFPKEGPSILRIQQVVRGDSAAYFCASSPLGRKLNTEAFFGQGTRLTVV.

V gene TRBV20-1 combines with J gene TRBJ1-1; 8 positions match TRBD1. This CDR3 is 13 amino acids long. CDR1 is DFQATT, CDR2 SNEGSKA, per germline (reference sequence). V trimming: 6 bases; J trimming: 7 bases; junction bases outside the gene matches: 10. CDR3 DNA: TGCAGTGCCCCACATCAGGGGGCGATTGAAGCTTTCTTT. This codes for CSAPHQGAIEAFF.

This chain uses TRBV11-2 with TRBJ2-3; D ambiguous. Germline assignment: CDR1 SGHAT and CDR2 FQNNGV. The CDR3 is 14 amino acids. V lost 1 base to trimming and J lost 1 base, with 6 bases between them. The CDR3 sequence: CASSLGIGTDTQYF. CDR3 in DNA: TGTGCCAGCAGCTTAGGGATTGGCACAGATACGCAGTATTTT.

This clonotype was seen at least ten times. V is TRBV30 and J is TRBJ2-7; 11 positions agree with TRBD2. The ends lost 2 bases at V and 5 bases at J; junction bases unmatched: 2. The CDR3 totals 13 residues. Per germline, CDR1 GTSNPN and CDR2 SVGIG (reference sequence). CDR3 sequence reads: CAWSLLAGDEQYF. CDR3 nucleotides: TGTGCCTGGAGTTTACTAGCGGGAGACGAGCAGTACTTC.

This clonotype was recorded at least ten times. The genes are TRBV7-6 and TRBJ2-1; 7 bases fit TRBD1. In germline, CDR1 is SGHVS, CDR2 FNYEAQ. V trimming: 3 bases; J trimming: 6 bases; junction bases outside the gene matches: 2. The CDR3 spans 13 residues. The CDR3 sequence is CASSFRQGNEQFF. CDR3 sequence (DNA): TGTGCCAGCAGCTTCCGACAGGGCAATGAGCAGTTCTTC.

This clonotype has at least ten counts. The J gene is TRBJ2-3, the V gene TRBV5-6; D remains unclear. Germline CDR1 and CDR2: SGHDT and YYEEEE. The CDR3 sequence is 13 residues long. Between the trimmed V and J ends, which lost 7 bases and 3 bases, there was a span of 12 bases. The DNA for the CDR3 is TGTGCCAGCTCGGTCTCCCCAACAGATACGCAGTATTTT. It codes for CASSVSPTDTQYF.

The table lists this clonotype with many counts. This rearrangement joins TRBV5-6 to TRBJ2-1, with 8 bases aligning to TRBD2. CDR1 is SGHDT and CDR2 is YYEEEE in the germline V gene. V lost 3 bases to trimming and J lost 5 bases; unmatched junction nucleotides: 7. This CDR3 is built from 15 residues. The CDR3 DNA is TGTGCCAGCAGCTCCCAGCGGGAGTCCCACAATGAGCAGTTCTTC. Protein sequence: CASSSQRESHNEQFF.

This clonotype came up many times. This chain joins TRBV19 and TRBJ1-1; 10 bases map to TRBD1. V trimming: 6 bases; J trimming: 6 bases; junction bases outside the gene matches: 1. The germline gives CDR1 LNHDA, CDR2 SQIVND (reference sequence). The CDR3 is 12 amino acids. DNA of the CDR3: TGTGCCAGTAGGGACAGGGGGTCTGAAGCTTTCTTT. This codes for CASRDRGSEAFF.

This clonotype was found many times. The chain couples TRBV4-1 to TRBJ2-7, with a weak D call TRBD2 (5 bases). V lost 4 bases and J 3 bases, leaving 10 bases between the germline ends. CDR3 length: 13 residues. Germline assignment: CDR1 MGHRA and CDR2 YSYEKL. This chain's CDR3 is CASSPRTFYEQYF. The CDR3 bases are TGCGCCAGCAGCCCCAGGACTTTCTACGAGCAGTACTTC.

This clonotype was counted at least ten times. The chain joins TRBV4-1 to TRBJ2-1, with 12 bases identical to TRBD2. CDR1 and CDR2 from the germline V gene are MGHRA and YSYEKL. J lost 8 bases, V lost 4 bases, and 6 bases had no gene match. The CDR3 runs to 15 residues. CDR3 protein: CASSPSGLAGHEQFF. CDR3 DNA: TGCGCCAGCAGCCCCTCGGGACTAGCGGGCCATGAGCAGTTCTTC.

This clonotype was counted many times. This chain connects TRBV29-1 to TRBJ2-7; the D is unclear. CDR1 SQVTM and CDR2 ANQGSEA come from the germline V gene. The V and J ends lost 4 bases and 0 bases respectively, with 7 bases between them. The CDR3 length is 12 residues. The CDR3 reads CSVVHDSYEQYF. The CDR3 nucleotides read TGCAGCGTTGTTCACGACTCCTACGAGCAGTACTTC.

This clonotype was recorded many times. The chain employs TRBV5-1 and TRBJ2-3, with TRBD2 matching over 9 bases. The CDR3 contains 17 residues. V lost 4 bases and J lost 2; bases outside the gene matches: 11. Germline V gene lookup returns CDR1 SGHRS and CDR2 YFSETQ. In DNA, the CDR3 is TGCGCCAGCAGCCCCCTCTATAGCGGGGGTTCCACAGATACGCAGTATTTT. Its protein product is CASSPLYSGGSTDTQYF.

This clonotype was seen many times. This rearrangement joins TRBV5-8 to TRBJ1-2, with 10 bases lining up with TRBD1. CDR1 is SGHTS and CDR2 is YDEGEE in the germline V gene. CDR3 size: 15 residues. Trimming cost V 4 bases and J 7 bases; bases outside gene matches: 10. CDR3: CASSISDRGHGGYTF. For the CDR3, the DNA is TGTGCCAGCAGCATATCCGACAGGGGGCATGGTGGCTACACCTTC.